A single sample is the source of the 26 T cell receptor beta chains below, sequenced in a study of response to subunit inactivated influenza vaccine. TCRdb redid the calling of the RT-PCR reads with MiXCR, one entry per CDR3 protein. The table lists more than 700,000 distinct CDR3 sequences, 21% of them singletons. The specimen comprised PBMCs from blood, sampled 5 days after vaccination. The receptors shown here come from a man aged 50 to 59 who received an inactivated influenza vaccine.

V usage is TRBV5-1 and J usage is TRBJ2-2; D remains unclear. This CDR3 region has 15 residues. Trimming pared 1 base from V and 3 bases from J, leaving 10 bases between. The germline gives CDR1 SGHRS, CDR2 YFSETQ. CDR3 nucleotide sequence: TGCGCCAGCAGCTTGAGTCTTTCCTACACCGGGGAGCTGTTTTTT. It specifies CASSLSLSYTGELFF.

This clonotype was recorded a few times. J is TRBJ2-1 and V is TRBV20-1, with TRBD2 matching over 9 bases. This CDR3 is built from 14 residues. CDR1 and CDR2 (germline): DFQATT, SNEGSKA (reference sequence). With V trimmed by 4 bases and J by 10 bases, 11 bases remained unmatched. DNA for the CDR3: TGCAGTGCTAAACTAGCGGGTGGGAGCAGCGAGCAGTTCTTC. It yields the protein CSAKLAGGSSEQFF.

The gene calls are TRBV2 and TRBJ2-1; D gene unclear. Germline lookup yields CDR1 SNHLY and CDR2 FYNNEI. The CDR3 sequence is 11 residues long. Trimming took off 5 bases at V and 8 bases at J, with 7 bases between the two ends. The CDR3 loop reads CASSSVHEQFF. DNA for the CDR3: TGTGCCAGCAGTAGTGTCCATGAGCAGTTCTTC.

This clonotype has a handful of counts. This chain links TRBV11-2 with TRBJ2-5; 7 nucleotides line up with TRBD2. The CDR3 spans 14 residues. The germline V gene has CDR1 SGHAT and CDR2 FQNNGV. Trimming at V came to 0 bases and at J to 4 bases, leaving 2 bases not matched to a gene. The CDR3 DNA is TGTGCCAGCAGCTTAGACGGCGGGGGAGAGACCCAGTACTTC. This encodes CASSLDGGGETQYF.

Ten or more counts support this clonotype. The V gene is TRBV6-5, the J gene TRBJ2-3; D uncertain. Per germline, CDR1 MNHEY and CDR2 SVGAGI. V was clipped by 0 bases and J by 3 bases, with 10 bases between them. The CDR3 sequence is 15 residues long. In DNA form, the CDR3 reads TGTGCCAGCAGTTACTCGGACCGGCTTACAGATACGCAGTATTTT. Protein: CASSYSDRLTDTQYF.

In its sample, this clonotype was seen a few times. CDR3 bases: TGTGCCAGCAGCTTAGAGCCCGGGACAGGGGTGACGGGGCAGTACTTC. This encodes CASSLEPGTGVTGQYF. The rearrangement links TRBV11-2 to TRBJ2-7; 10 nucleotides align to TRBD1. Trimming took 0 bases from V and 9 from J; bases not matched to a gene: 11. Germline V gives CDR1 SGHAT, CDR2 FQNNGV. CDR3 size: 16 residues.

This clonotype was recorded many times. The rearrangement uses TRBV12-3 or TRBV12-4 and TRBJ1-5; D is unresolved. The CDR3 length is 15 residues. V lost 3 bases and J 7 bases, leaving 16 bases between the germline ends. The CDR3 loop is CASSFRGSGAQPQHF. CDR3 nucleotide sequence: TGTGCCAGCAGTTTCCGGGGATCCGGTGCGCAGCCCCAGCATTTT.

This clonotype appeared a few times. J is TRBJ1-3 and V is TRBV7-9; weak D call: TRBD1 (6 bases). V was clipped by 3 bases and J by 2 bases, with 11 bases between them. Per the germline V gene, CDR1 is SEHNR and CDR2 is FQNEAQ (reference sequence). CDR3 size: 15 residues. CDR3 nucleotides: TGTGCCAGCAGCTTTTGGGGGGCGGCTGGAAACACCATATATTTT. Its translation is CASSFWGAAGNTIYF.

This clonotype was observed a few times. The chain is built from TRBV20-1 and TRBJ2-5, with D possibly matching TRBD1 (5 bases). The CDR3 totals 14 residues. Trimming took 0 bases from V and 4 from J, leaving 12 bases between them. Germline lookup yields CDR1 DFQATT and CDR2 SNEGSKA (reference sequence). Here the CDR3 DNA reads TGCAGTGCTAGAGATGACTTAACAGGAGAGACCCAGTACTTC. It is translated as CSARDDLTGETQYF.

The rearrangement links TRBV28 to TRBJ2-1; maybe TRBD2 (6 bases). Between the trimmed V and J ends, which lost 11 bases and 1 base, there was a span of 15 bases. Germline CDR1 MDHEN, CDR2 SYDVKM. The CDR3 runs 14 residues. In DNA form, the CDR3 reads TGTGCCTGTGCGCGGGATGGATCCTACAATGAGCAGTTCTTC. This codes for CACARDGSYNEQFF.

This CDR3 reads CSVAWNTGELFF. The CDR3 DNA reads as TGCAGCGTTGCGTGGAACACCGGGGAGCTGTTTTTT. The V and J genes are TRBV29-1 and TRBJ2-2; no clear D. Germline lookup yields CDR1 SQVTM and CDR2 ANQGSEA. V was shortened by 4 bases and J by 1 base, with 4 bases between the two germline ends. CDR3 size: 12 residues.

The chain has TRBV5-1 and TRBJ2-4; tentatively, D is TRBD2 (6 bases). Germline CDR1 is SGHRS and CDR2 is YFSETQ. The CDR3 covers 15 residues. Trimming removed 0 bases at V and 1 base at J, with 8 bases between. The CDR3 nucleotides read TGCGCCAGCAGCTTGGTTGGGGGGGCCAAAAACATTCAGTACTTC. Amino acids: CASSLVGGAKNIQYF.

This chain joins TRBV14 and TRBJ1-4; 9 positions match TRBD1. Germline values: CDR1 SGHDN, CDR2 FVKESK. Trimming removed 5 bases from V and 7 bases from J; junction bases left unmatched: 5. This CDR3 spans 14 amino acids. DNA of the CDR3: TGTGCCAGCAGCTCACAGGGGGCGCGTGAAAAACTGTTTTTT. It codes for CASSSQGAREKLFF.

The J gene is TRBJ2-3, the V gene TRBV2; tentatively, D is TRBD2 (7 bases). V was pared by 8 bases and J by 3 bases, with 12 bases between. Germline V gene lookup returns CDR1 SNHLY and CDR2 FYNNEI. This CDR3 has 13 residues. The CDR3 protein is CASGGARTDTQYF. Here the CDR3 DNA reads TGTGCCAGCGGGGGGGCCAGGACAGATACGCAGTATTTT.

This clonotype was counted only a few times. V usage is TRBV27 and J usage is TRBJ1-2; no clear D gene. Trimming removed 6 bases at V and 10 bases at J, with 18 bases between. Looked up from germline, CDR1 is MNHEY and CDR2 is SMNVEV (reference sequence). The CDR3 sequence is 13 residues long. The CDR3: CASSPRALRSYTF. The CDR3 coding sequence is TGTGCCAGCAGCCCCCGCGCCCTACGGTCCTACACCTTC.

The J gene is TRBJ2-7, the V gene TRBV24-1; 10 bases agree with TRBD2. CDR3 length: 17 amino acids. V dropped 2 bases and J dropped 0; count of bases not matched to a gene: 6. Germline V gene sequence: CDR1 KGHDR, CDR2 SFDVKD. In nucleotides, the CDR3 is TGTGCCACCAGTGATTCAGCTAGCGGGGGCTACTCCTACGAGCAGTACTTC. Encoded protein: CATSDSASGGYSYEQYF.

V gene TRBV20-1 combines with J gene TRBJ2-5; D is unresolved. The CDR3 runs to 13 residues. The germline CDR1 and CDR2 sequences are DFQATT and SNEGSKA (reference sequence). V shed 5 bases and J shed 3 bases, with 13 bases lying between them. CDR3 DNA sequence: TGCAGTGCTCCGAGATCTTCTAAAGAGACCCAGTACTTC. Translation: CSAPRSSKETQYF.

This clonotype was seen a few times. This chain joins TRBV7-3 and TRBJ2-1, with 12 bases lining up with TRBD2. V lost 0 bases and J lost 1; bases outside the gene matches: 7. The length of the CDR3 is 19 residues. From germline, CDR1 is SGHTA and CDR2 FQGTGA. The DNA of the CDR3 is TGTGCCAGCAGCTTAACCCGGGCTAGCGGGAGGGTGTCCTACAATGAGCAGTTCTTC. Its protein is CASSLTRASGRVSYNEQFF.

This clonotype was detected only a few times. The chain carries TRBV5-1 and TRBJ2-7; D ambiguous. Germline CDR1 SGHRS, CDR2 YFSETQ. V gave up 4 bases and J gave up 4 bases, with 18 bases separating them. CDR3 length: 15 residues. The CDR3 DNA sequence: TGCGCCAGCAGCCCAACTGCGACGGTGGGATACGAGCAGTACTTC. It encodes CASSPTATVGYEQYF.

This clonotype was recorded many times. The V call is TRBV20-1, the J call TRBJ2-1; 10 bases align to TRBD1. The CDR3 sequence is 16 residues long. Germline CDR1 is DFQATT and CDR2 is SNEGSKA (reference sequence). V lost 1 base and J lost 6; bases outside the gene matches: 9. CDR3 loop: CSARVQMGQGFNEQFF. CDR3 nucleotide sequence: TGCAGTGCTAGAGTTCAAATGGGACAGGGGTTCAATGAGCAGTTCTTC.

This clonotype was counted a few times. V and J are TRBV29-1 and TRBJ2-1, with 9 bases aligning to TRBD1. V was pared by 8 bases and J by 5 bases, with 7 bases of the junction left unmatched. Looked up from germline, CDR1 is SQVTM and CDR2 is ANQGSEA. The CDR3 is 13 amino acids. DNA of the CDR3: TGCAGCTCCCTGGGGACAGGGAACAATGAGCAGTTCTTC. Encoded protein: CSSLGTGNNEQFF.

Only one count was recorded for this clonotype. The rearrangement links TRBV3-1 to TRBJ1-5, with TRBD1 identical over 8 bases. The CDR3 sequence is 15 residues long. CDR1 and CDR2 (germline): LGHDT, YNNKEL (reference sequence). Trimming removed 5 bases from V and 2 bases from J; junction bases left unmatched: 5. CDR3 sequence reads: CASSDTGGGNQPQHF. CDR3 in DNA: TGTGCCAGCAGCGATACAGGGGGTGGCAATCAGCCCCAGCATTTT. The full variable domain, completed using reference TRBV3-1 and TRBJ1-5, is DTAVSQTPKYLVTQMGNDKSIKCEQNLGHDTMYWYKQDSKKFLKIMFSYNNKELIINETVPNRFSPKSPDKAHLNLHINSLELGDSAVYFCASSDTGGGNQPQHFGDGTRLSIL.

The rearrangement joins TRBV12-3 or TRBV12-4 to TRBJ2-1; possibly TRBD2 for D (6 bases). V lost 7 bases, J lost 6 bases, and 25 bases lay in between. This CDR3 has 17 residues. CDR3 sequence reads: CASTPPPGTEGANEQFF. As DNA, the CDR3 is TGTGCCAGCACTCCACCCCCAGGGACGGAGGGTGCCAATGAGCAGTTCTTC.

The table lists this clonotype with a few counts. This chain links TRBV20-1 with TRBJ2-5, with 8 nucleotides matching TRBD2. Losses at the gene ends were 4 bases for V and 4 bases for J; bases not matched to a gene: 11. The CDR3 is made up of 15 amino acids. Germline CDR1 and CDR2: DFQATT and SNEGSKA (reference sequence). The CDR3 nucleotides read TGCAGTGCTATAGGTAGCGGGGAGCGGCCAGAGACCCAGTACTTC. It codes for CSAIGSGERPETQYF.

This clonotype was seen at least ten times. The chain has TRBV20-1 and TRBJ1-2; TRBD1 is a possible D gene (5 bases). Germline loops: CDR1 DFQATT, CDR2 SNEGSKA (reference sequence). With 6 bases removed from V and 4 bases from J, the gap between germline ends came to 12 bases. The CDR3 has 12 residues. Here the CDR3 reads CSAPTGAYGYTF. The DNA for the CDR3 is TGCAGTGCGCCAACTGGGGCCTATGGCTACACCTTC.

This clonotype was detected a few times. The chain recombines TRBV12-3 or TRBV12-4 with TRBJ1-6; D unresolved. The CDR3 totals 12 residues. V lost 3 bases and J lost 9, with 6 bases in between. CDR3 DNA: TGTGCCAGCAGTTTTAGAGGTTCACCCCTCCACTTT. Translating it yields CASSFRGSPLHF.